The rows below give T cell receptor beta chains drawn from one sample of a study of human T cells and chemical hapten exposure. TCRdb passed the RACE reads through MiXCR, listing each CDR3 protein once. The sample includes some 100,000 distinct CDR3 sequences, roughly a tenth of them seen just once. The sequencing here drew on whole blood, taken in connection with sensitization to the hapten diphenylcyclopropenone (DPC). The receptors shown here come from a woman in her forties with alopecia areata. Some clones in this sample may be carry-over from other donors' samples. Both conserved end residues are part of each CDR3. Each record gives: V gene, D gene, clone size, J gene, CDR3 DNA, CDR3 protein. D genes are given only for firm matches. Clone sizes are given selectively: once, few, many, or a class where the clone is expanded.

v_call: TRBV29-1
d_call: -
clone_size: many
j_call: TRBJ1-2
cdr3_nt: TGCAGCGCTTCCAAAGGGGAAAACTATGGCTACACCTTC
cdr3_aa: CSASKGENYGYTF

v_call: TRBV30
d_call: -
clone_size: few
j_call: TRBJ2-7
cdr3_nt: TGTGCCTGGACCCCATGGGGCTCCTACGAGCAGTACTTC
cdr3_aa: CAWTPWGSYEQYF

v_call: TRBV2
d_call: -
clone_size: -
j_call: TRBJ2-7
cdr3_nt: TGTGCCAGCAGCCAGCCACCCCAAACCATTACCTACGAGCAGTACTTC
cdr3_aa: CASSQPPQTITYEQYF

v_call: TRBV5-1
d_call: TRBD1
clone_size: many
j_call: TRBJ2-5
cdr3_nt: TGCGCCAGCAGCTCACAGGGGGCAGCAGGAGAGACCCAGTACTTC
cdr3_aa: CASSSQGAAGETQYF

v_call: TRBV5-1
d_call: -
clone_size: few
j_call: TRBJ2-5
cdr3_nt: TGCGCCAGCAGCTTGGAGAGAGCCGAGACCCAGTACTTC
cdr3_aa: CASSLERAETQYF

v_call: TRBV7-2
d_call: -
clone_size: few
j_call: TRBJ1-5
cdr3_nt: TGTGCCAGCAGCTTAGGAAGCAACAATCAGCCCCAGCATTTT
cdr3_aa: CASSLGSNNQPQHF

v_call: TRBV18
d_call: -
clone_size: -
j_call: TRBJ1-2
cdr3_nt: TGTGCCAGCTCACCGAGGGAGTTTAACTATGGCTACACCTTC
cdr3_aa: CASSPREFNYGYTF

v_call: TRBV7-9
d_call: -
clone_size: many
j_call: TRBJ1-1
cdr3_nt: TGTGCCAGCAGCTTAGAAGGGAATACTGAAGCTTTCTTT
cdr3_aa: CASSLEGNTEAFF

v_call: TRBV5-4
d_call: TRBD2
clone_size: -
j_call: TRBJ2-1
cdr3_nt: TGTGCCAGCAGCCCTGGGACTAGCGGGACCAATGAGCAGTTCTTC
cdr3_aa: CASSPGTSGTNEQFF

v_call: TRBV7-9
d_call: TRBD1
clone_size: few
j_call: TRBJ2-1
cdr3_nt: TGTGCCAGCAGCTTATGGGACAGCTACAATGAGCAGTTCTTC
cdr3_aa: CASSLWDSYNEQFF

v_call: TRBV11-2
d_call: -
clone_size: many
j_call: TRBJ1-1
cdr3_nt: TGTGCCAGCAGCCCTCTAATGAACACTGAAGCTTTCTTT
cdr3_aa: CASSPLMNTEAFF